Listed here are 21 T cell receptor beta chains from one sample, sequenced in a study of T cell repertoires in cytomegalovirus infection. Their target antigens are unknown. TCRdb independently ran MiXCR on the reads; one entry per CDR3 protein. The sample lists 54,000 or so distinct CDR3 sequences; more than 25% were seen once. The sample was PBMCs, sequenced either directly or after in vitro stimulation (not recorded which). The receptors were sampled from a human donor in good health (CMV status not recorded). Some clones in this sample may be carry-over from other donors' samples.

This chain joins TRBV4-2 and TRBJ2-3, with 9 bases that match TRBD1. Trimming cost V 1 base and J 1 base; bases outside gene matches: 3. The CDR3 totals 16 residues. The germline CDR1 and CDR2 sequences are LGHNA and YNFKEQ. The CDR3 region is CASSQARTGGTDTQYF. The CDR3 nucleotides are TGTGCCAGCAGCCAAGCCAGGACAGGGGGCACAGATACGCAGTATTTT.

This clonotype has only a few counts. V usage is TRBV7-2 and J usage is TRBJ2-2, with no clear D. Deletions cut 3 bases from V and 9 bases from J, with 11 bases between. CDR1 and CDR2 (germline): SGHTA, FQGNSA. This CDR3 comprises 13 residues. CDR3 sequence: CASSLGPLRELFF. Written as DNA, the CDR3 is TGTGCCAGCAGCTTGGGCCCCCTCAGGGAGCTGTTTTTT.

The rearrangement uses TRBV7-2 and TRBJ1-3, with D perhaps matching TRBD1 (6 bases). Germline V gene data show CDR1 as SGHTA and CDR2 as FQGNSA. CDR3 length: 16 amino acids. V lost 5 bases and J 0 bases, leaving 14 bases between the germline ends. The CDR3 spells CASSGGGSSSGNTIYF. In nucleotides, the CDR3 is TGTGCCAGCAGCGGGGGGGGCTCTAGCTCTGGAAACACCATATATTTT.

The rearrangement joins TRBV20-1 to TRBJ1-6; D gene uncertain. CDR1 is DFQATT, CDR2 SNEGSKA, per germline (reference sequence). The CDR3 extends over 18 amino acids. V was shortened by 0 bases and J by 2 bases, with 17 bases between the two germline ends. The CDR3 DNA follows: TGCAGTGCTAGAGACTGGAGCGACCCAAGCCCCTATAATTCACCCCTCCACTTT. It translates to CSARDWSDPSPYNSPLHF.

The rearrangement links TRBV12-3 or TRBV12-4 to TRBJ1-5; D gene uncertain. The ends were cut back, 2 bases at V and 5 bases at J, with 13 bases in the middle. There are 15 residues in the CDR3. The CDR3 DNA follows: TGTGCCAGCAGTTTAACGCGCAGTTTCTATCAGCCCCAGCATTTT. Residues: CASSLTRSFYQPQHF.

The chain combines TRBV11-3 with TRBJ2-1; a weak D match, TRBD2 (6 bases). Trimming took off 3 bases at V and 3 bases at J, with 12 bases between the two ends. This CDR3 spans 15 amino acids. Germline V gene lookup returns CDR1 SGHNT and CDR2 YENEEA. CDR3 loop: CASSLRGDLYNEQFF. As DNA, the CDR3 is TGTGCCAGCAGCTTGCGGGGTGACCTCTACAATGAGCAGTTCTTC.

The chain couples TRBV12-3 or TRBV12-4 to TRBJ1-2; no firm D call. The CDR3 has 12 amino acids. Trimming shortened V by 6 bases and J by 4 bases, and 9 bases separated the two germline ends. This CDR3 is CASRVGPYGYTF. The CDR3 DNA follows: TGTGCCAGCAGGGTCGGGCCCTATGGCTACACCTTC.

This chain links TRBV7-9 with TRBJ2-7, with 7 bases that match TRBD2. CDR1 SEHNR and CDR2 FQNEAQ come from the germline V gene (reference sequence). CDR3 length: 15 residues. Trimming took 1 base from V and 1 from J; bases not matched to a gene: 4. In DNA form, the CDR3 reads TGTGCCAGCAGCTTAGACGGGGGGACTTCCTACGAGCAGTACTTC. It yields the protein CASSLDGGTSYEQYF. Full variable domain (remainder filled in from reference TRBV7-9 and TRBJ2-7): DTGVSQNPRHKITKRGQNVTFRCDPISEHNRLYWYRQTLGQGPEFLTYFQNEAQLEKSRLLSDRFSAERPKGSFSTLEIQRTEQGDSAMYLCASSLDGGTSYEQYFGPGTRLTVT.

The genes are TRBV20-1 and TRBJ1-4; D gene ambiguous. The CDR3 is 13 amino acids. Germline assignment: CDR1 DFQATT and CDR2 SNEGSKA (reference sequence). The germline V and J ends were trimmed by 5 bases and 8 bases, with 15 bases remaining between them. Here the CDR3 DNA reads TGCAGTGCTGCAGGAGAGTCGGGGGAAAAACTGTTTTTT. This sequence encodes CSAAGESGEKLFF.

This clonotype was found many times. The rearrangement joins TRBV6-4 to TRBJ1-1, with D uncertain. The CDR3 sequence is 14 residues long. Deletions cut 6 bases from V and 0 bases from J, with 11 bases between. Germline V gene sequence: CDR1 MRHNA, CDR2 SNTAGT. CDR3 amino acids: CASSPGGVNTEAFF. The CDR3 DNA reads TGTGCCAGCAGCCCCGGTGGGGTGAACACTGAAGCTTTCTTT.

The CDR3 nucleotides are TGTGCCAGCAAGACCATAGCGGGAGTTGAGACCCAGTACTTC. Encoded protein: CASKTIAGVETQYF. The chain couples TRBV19 to TRBJ2-5; 9 nucleotides align to TRBD2. The CDR3 spans 14 residues. CDR1 is LNHDA and CDR2 is SQIVND in the germline V gene (reference sequence). V dropped 9 bases and J dropped 5; count of bases not matched to a gene: 10.

This chain uses TRBV10-3 with TRBJ2-5, with 10 nucleotides matching TRBD2. The ends lost 1 base at V and 1 base at J; junction bases unmatched: 6. In germline, CDR1 is ENHRY, CDR2 SYGVKD. The CDR3 loop spans 17 amino acids. The CDR3 here is CAISEWQREGGQETQYF. The CDR3, as DNA: TGTGCCATCAGTGAGTGGCAGCGGGAGGGAGGCCAAGAGACCCAGTACTTC.

In this sample, this clonotype turned up a few times. V usage is TRBV5-4 and J usage is TRBJ1-1; a weak D match, TRBD1 (6 bases). V lost 6 bases, J lost 4 bases, and 28 bases lay in between. Germline V gene data show CDR1 as SGHNT and CDR2 as YYREEE (reference sequence). This CDR3 spans 18 amino acids. CDR3: CASNPGGGAMVMVTEAFF. The CDR3 DNA follows: TGTGCCAGCAACCCTGGGGGGGGCGCAATGGTAATGGTCACTGAAGCTTTCTTT.

This chain joins TRBV7-6 and TRBJ1-4; a possible D gene is TRBD1 (6 bases). Deletions cut 6 bases from V and 3 bases from J, with 11 bases between. The CDR3 has 14 amino acids. Germline loops: CDR1 SGHVS, CDR2 FNYEAQ. CDR3 sequence (DNA): TGTGCCAGCAGTTGGGACACCTCTAATGAAAAACTGTTTTTT. Translating gives CASSWDTSNEKLFF.

The V gene is TRBV10-3, the J gene TRBJ2-5; D is possibly TRBD1 (6 bases). The CDR3 covers 15 residues. Trimming pared 0 bases from V and 2 bases from J, leaving 10 bases between. Per germline, CDR1 ENHRY and CDR2 SYGVKD. The CDR3 loop is CAISESPDRQETQYF. The CDR3 DNA reads as TGTGCCATCAGTGAGTCCCCGGACAGACAAGAGACCCAGTACTTC.

The sample holds a few counts of this clonotype. The V call is TRBV24-1, the J call TRBJ1-2; TRBD1 matches 7 bases. V gave up 4 bases and J gave up 5 bases; unmatched junction bases: 3. The CDR3 totals 13 residues. The germline CDR1 and CDR2 sequences are KGHDR and SFDVKD. CDR3 coding DNA: TGTGCCACCAGTGACATCAGGGGGTATGGCTACACCTTC. Its translation: CATSDIRGYGYTF.

The V gene is TRBV19, the J gene TRBJ1-5; D unresolved. V shed 7 bases and J shed 3 bases, with 16 bases lying between them. Germline lookup yields CDR1 LNHDA and CDR2 SQIVND (reference sequence). This CDR3 is built from 15 residues. CDR3 residues: CASNSRSTFNQPQHF. CDR3 coding DNA: TGTGCCAGTAATTCTCGCAGCACCTTCAATCAGCCCCAGCATTTT. Based on the CDR3 plus reference TRBV19 and TRBJ1-5, the full variable domain is DGGITQSPKYLFRKEGQNVTLSCEQNLNHDAMYWYRQDPGQGLRLIYYSQIVNDFQKGDIAEGYSVSREKKESFPLTVTSAQKNPTAFYLCASNSRSTFNQPQHFGDGTRLSIL.

This chain links TRBV5-6 with TRBJ1-5, with TRBD1 as a possible D gene (5 bases). V lost 4 bases and J 4 bases, leaving 12 bases between the germline ends. The germline V gene encodes CDR1 SGHDT and CDR2 YYEEEE. The CDR3 is 14 amino acids. The CDR3 reads CASSLRGSNQPQHF. As DNA, the CDR3 is TGTGCCAGCAGCCTGCGGGGGAGTAATCAGCCCCAGCATTTT.

This clonotype was detected ten times or more. V usage is TRBV7-8 and J usage is TRBJ2-1, with 13 bases fitting TRBD2. The CDR3 is 15 residues long. The V segment lost 3 bases and the J segment 9 bases; nucleotides outside the gene matches: 5. Germline lookup yields CDR1 SGHVS and CDR2 FQNEAQ. CDR3 region: CASSFGLAGEFEQFF. CDR3 nucleotides: TGTGCCAGCAGCTTCGGACTAGCGGGAGAGTTTGAGCAGTTCTTC.

This clonotype was found a few times. V gene TRBV7-9 combines with J gene TRBJ1-3; no clear D. V was cut by 5 bases and J by 9 bases, with 5 bases left in between. CDR1 is SEHNR, CDR2 FQNEAQ, per germline (reference sequence). The CDR3 is made up of 10 amino acids. The CDR3, as DNA: TGTGCCAGCAGCCCGGGCACCATATATTTT. Translated, it gives CASSPGTIYF.

This clonotype has just a few counts. The chain combines TRBV7-9 with TRBJ2-7; D assignment may be TRBD1 or TRBD2 (5 bases each). CDR1 SEHNR and CDR2 FQNEAQ come from the germline V gene (reference sequence). Trimming pared 6 bases from V and 6 bases from J, leaving 15 bases between. The CDR3 contains 13 residues. CDR3 loop: CASSRLGVIEQYF. The CDR3 DNA reads as TGTGCCAGCAGTCGCCTGGGGGTTATCGAGCAGTACTTC.